This TCR beta chain is drawn from a study of blood T cell repertoires in COVID-19. Study-level background: Both acute and convalescent COVID-19 samples were obtained from the United States, Italy and Spain. In each case, the material was cDNA or gDNA derived from T cells, B-cell-depleted T cells, or PBMCs.

J gave up 5 bases and V 3 bases, and 5 bases lay outside the gene matches. Germline V lookup: CDR1 LNHDA, CDR2 SQIVND (reference sequence). This CDR3 contains 16 residues. In the original workflow: How many nucleated cells were present was estimated from reference gene primer amplification. Method: immunoSEQ multiplex PCR; TCRdb's copy keeps in-frame clones and lacks some. V and J calls and clone size follow that table, whereas D and trimming were derived from the DNA. This table holds nearly 60,000 clones, roughly 90% found once. This TCR derives from a man in his 60s with active COVID-19. Sequenced input: peripheral blood. The V gene is TRBV19, the J gene TRBJ1-6, with TRBD1 identical over 9 bases. CDR3 sequence reads: CASSIRTGVNNSPLHF. In nucleotides, the CDR3 is TGTGCCAGTAGTATCCGGACAGGGGTTAATAATTCACCCCTCCACTTT.